The entry below gives a single TCR beta chain sequence along with its context. Its antigen is as yet unknown. This record comes from a study of blood T cells in healthy people across ages. Study-wide results and caveats: With naive T cell percentage, TCR beta diversity showed a strong correlation.

Samples had at least 7 million PBMCs isolated from them. V shed 3 bases, J shed 11 bases, and the junction held 11 bases outside the gene matches. Per the germline V gene, CDR1 is SGHAT and CDR2 is FQNNGV. The CDR3 is 14 residues long. The authors ran a second PCR of 7 to 11 cycles using a sample-barcoded 5' primer and a J-beta primer mix. A template-switch adaptor that had 12 random nucleotides put a tag on each cDNA molecule. One entry per CDR3 protein results from TCRdb running MiXCR on the 5' RACE reads. The table shows more than 1,400,000 distinct CDR3 sequences, with roughly 45% occurring only once.

V is TRBV11-2 and J is TRBJ2-5; 8 bases line up with TRBD2. This receptor was identified in a woman aged 18-29 years in good health. The specimen was blood. The CDR3 loop reads CASSFERGLGEQYF. CDR3 in DNA: TGTGCCAGCAGCTTTGAGCGGGGGCTGGGTGAGCAGTACTTC. Full variable domain (remainder filled in from reference TRBV11-2 and TRBJ2-5): EAGVAQSPRYKIIEKRQSVAFWCNPISGHATLYWYQQILGQGPKLLIQFQNNGVVDDSQLPKDRFSAERLKGVDSTLKIQPAKLEDSAVYLCASSFERGLGEQYFGPGTRLLVL.